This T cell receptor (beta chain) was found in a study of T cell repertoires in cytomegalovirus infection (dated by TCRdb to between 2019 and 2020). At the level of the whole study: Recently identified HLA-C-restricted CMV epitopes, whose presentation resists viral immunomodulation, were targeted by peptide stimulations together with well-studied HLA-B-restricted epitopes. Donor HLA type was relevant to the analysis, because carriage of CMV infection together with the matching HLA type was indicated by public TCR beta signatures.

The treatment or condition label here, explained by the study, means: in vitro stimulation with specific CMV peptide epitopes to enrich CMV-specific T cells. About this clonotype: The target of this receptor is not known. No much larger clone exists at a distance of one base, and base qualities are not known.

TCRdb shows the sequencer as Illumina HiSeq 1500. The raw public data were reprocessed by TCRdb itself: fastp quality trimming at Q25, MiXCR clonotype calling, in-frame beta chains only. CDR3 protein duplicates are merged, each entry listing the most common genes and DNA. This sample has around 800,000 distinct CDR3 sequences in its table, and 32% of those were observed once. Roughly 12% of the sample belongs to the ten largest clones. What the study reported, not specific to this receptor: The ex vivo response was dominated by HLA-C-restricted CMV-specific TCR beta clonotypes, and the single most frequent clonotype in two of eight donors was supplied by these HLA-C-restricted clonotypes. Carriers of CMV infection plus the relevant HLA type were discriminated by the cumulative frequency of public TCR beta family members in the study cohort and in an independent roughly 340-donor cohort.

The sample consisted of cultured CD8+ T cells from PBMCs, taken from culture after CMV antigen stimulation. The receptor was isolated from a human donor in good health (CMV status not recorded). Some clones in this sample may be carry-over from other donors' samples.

The CDR3 here reads CASVGAGGTEAFF. DNA sequence: TGTGCCAGCGTTGGGGCCGGGGGAACTGAAGCTTTCTTT. The chain is assembled from TRBV27 and TRBJ1-1; TRBD1 is perhaps the D gene, given 5 matching bases. CDR1 and CDR2, per the germline V gene (reference sequence), are MNHEY and SMNVEV. V sheds 8 bases and J sheds 5 bases, leaving 15 bases between their ends. The CDR3 measures 13 amino acids from cysteine to phenylalanine. Kept here is only the CDR3 DNA, which spans 39 bases and is read in frame from base 1.